This entry lists 15 T cell receptor beta chains sequenced from one sample in a study of T cells in localized non-small cell lung cancer. Assay: immunoSEQ multiplex PCR; the TCRdb copy retains only in-frame clones and omits some. The sample includes around 140,000 clones, 89% of them seen just once. Specimen: peripheral blood, collected before any cancer treatment. These receptors were taken from a female donor of 60 years or more with stage I lung adenocarcinoma.

The gene calls are TRBV25-1 and TRBJ1-1, with D uncertain. CDR1 and CDR2 (germline): MGHDK, SYGVNS. V was trimmed by 6 bases and J by 1 base, leaving 9 bases between them. This CDR3 is built from 13 residues. The CDR3 sequence is CASSRAPNTEAFF. CDR3 bases: TGTGCCAGCAGCCGAGCACCGAACACTGAAGCTTTCTTT. The variable domain in full, with the rest retrieved from reference TRBV25-1 and TRBJ1-1, is EADIYQTPRYLVIGTGKKITLECSQTMGHDKMYWYQQDPGMELHLIHYSYGVNSTEKGDLSSESTVSRIRTEHFPLTLESARPSHTSQYLCASSRAPNTEAFFGQGTRLTVV.

The J gene is TRBJ2-7, the V gene TRBV9; TRBD1 might be the D (6 bases). Trimming took 4 bases from V and 0 from J, leaving 11 bases between them. The CDR3 totals 14 residues. Germline V lookup: CDR1 SGDLS, CDR2 YYNGEE. CDR3 nucleotides: TGTGCCAGCAGCCCCCGGACAGTCTCCTACGAGCAGTACTTC. This sequence encodes CASSPRTVSYEQYF.

The gene calls are TRBV5-8 and TRBJ2-2, with 8 positions matching TRBD2. With V trimmed by 1 base and J by 6 bases, 11 bases remained unmatched. Germline assignment: CDR1 SGHTS and CDR2 YDEGEE. The CDR3 has 17 amino acids. The CDR3 region is CASSLLRGRFGAGELFF. CDR3 in DNA: TGTGCCAGCAGCTTGTTACGCGGGAGGTTCGGGGCCGGGGAGCTGTTTTTT.

This chain joins TRBV19 and TRBJ2-3, with D tentatively TRBD2 (5 bases). The germline V gene has CDR1 LNHDA and CDR2 SQIVND (reference sequence). Trimming shortened V by 6 bases and J by 0 bases, and 16 bases separated the two germline ends. This CDR3 has 16 amino acids. The CDR3 sequence is CASSLLAFGSTDTQYF. DNA of the CDR3: TGTGCCAGTAGCCTGCTAGCTTTCGGTAGCACAGATACGCAGTATTTT.

This chain joins TRBV6-5 and TRBJ2-2; TRBD1 aligns across 7 bases. The germline V gene encodes CDR1 MNHEY and CDR2 SVGAGI. This CDR3 is 13 amino acids long. With 6 bases clipped from V and 6 bases from J, the junction kept 4 bases outside the gene matches. The CDR3 DNA reads as TGTGCCAGCAGCCGACAGGGACCCGGGGAGCTGTTTTTT. This translates into CASSRQGPGELFF.

The chain is built from TRBV6-1 and TRBJ1-1; D not resolved. The CDR3 covers 13 residues. Looked up from germline, CDR1 is MNHNS and CDR2 is SASEGT. The V and J ends lost 5 bases and 1 base respectively, with 8 bases between them. The CDR3 here is CASSLRQNTEAFF. CDR3 bases: TGTGCCAGCAGTCTGAGACAGAACACTGAAGCTTTCTTT.

The chain is built from TRBV29-1 and TRBJ2-7, with D uncertain. Per germline, CDR1 SQVTM and CDR2 ANQGSEA. The V gene lost 4 bases and the J gene lost 4 bases, with 11 bases spanning the gap. The CDR3 is 12 amino acids. The CDR3 DNA sequence: TGCAGCGTTGGGAACACCTATTACGAGCAGTACTTC. Translated, it gives CSVGNTYYEQYF.

The rearrangement links TRBV6-5 to TRBJ1-5, with a tentative D call TRBD1 (6 bases). The germline V and J ends were trimmed by 6 bases and 4 bases, with 7 bases remaining between them. This CDR3 is 12 amino acids long. In germline, CDR1 is MNHEY, CDR2 SVGAGI. The CDR3 reads CASRRGNQPQHF. For the CDR3, the DNA is TGTGCCAGCAGGAGGGGGAATCAGCCCCAGCATTTT.

This chain joins TRBV29-1 and TRBJ2-6; possibly TRBD1 for D (6 bases). The germline CDR1 and CDR2 sequences are SQVTM and ANQGSEA. The CDR3 totals 18 residues. Deletions cut 4 bases from V and 0 bases from J, with 19 bases between. CDR3 nucleotide sequence: TGCAGCGTTGCCCCCCTGAGGGACATGCCCTCTGGGGCCAACGTCCTGACTTTC. It yields the protein CSVAPLRDMPSGANVLTF.

The gene calls are TRBV11-2 and TRBJ1-4; a possible D gene is TRBD1 (6 bases). This CDR3 is 16 amino acids long. Germline loops: CDR1 SGHAT, CDR2 FQNNGV. The V gene lost 5 bases and the J gene lost 7 bases, with 20 bases spanning the gap. CDR3 sequence (DNA): TGTGCCAGCAGCCCACGGGGGGCCCCGAGTGGTGAAAAACTGTTTTTT. It is translated as CASSPRGAPSGEKLFF.

The chain uses TRBV12-5 and TRBJ1-5, with a weak D call TRBD1 (5 bases). This CDR3 is built from 15 residues. Between the trimmed V and J ends, which lost 6 bases and 8 bases, there was a span of 20 bases. CDR1 is LGHNT, CDR2 FRNRAP, per germline. The CDR3 DNA reads as TGTGCTAGTGGCAGAGGCAGGGTGGACGGTGAGCCCCAGCATTTT. Translation gives CASGRGRVDGEPQHF.

The chain couples TRBV7-3 to TRBJ2-1; a possible D gene is TRBD2 (5 bases). Germline V gene lookup returns CDR1 SGHTA and CDR2 FQGTGA. The ends were cut back, 4 bases at V and 8 bases at J, with 15 bases in the middle. The CDR3 runs 14 residues. The chain's CDR3 is CASSSDSLRHEQFF. The CDR3 DNA sequence: TGTGCCAGCAGCTCGGACTCCCTCCGACATGAGCAGTTCTTC.

This chain joins TRBV28 and TRBJ1-1; tentatively, D is TRBD1 (6 bases). CDR1 is MDHEN, CDR2 SYDVKM, per germline. The CDR3 loop spans 15 amino acids. The V end lost 3 bases, the J end lost 6 bases, and 17 bases lay between the germline ends. CDR3 protein: CASSFWGQIRAEAFF. In nucleotides, the CDR3 is TGTGCCAGCAGTTTTTGGGGGCAGATTCGGGCTGAAGCTTTCTTT.

This clone showed up just a few times. The chain is built from TRBV6-4 and TRBJ2-7; D remains ambiguous. V dropped 7 bases and J dropped 7 bases, with 17 bases sitting between them. Germline V lookup: CDR1 MRHNA, CDR2 SNTAGT. There are 13 residues in the CDR3. CDR3 DNA: TGTGCCAGCACCCCGACTCCCTTGGGAGAGCAGTACTTC. Translating it yields CASTPTPLGEQYF.

This chain joins TRBV4-1 and TRBJ2-1; TRBD1 matches 7 bases. V dropped 2 bases and J dropped 3; count of bases not matched to a gene: 4. CDR1 MGHRA and CDR2 YSYEKL come from the germline V gene. This CDR3 contains 15 residues. The CDR3: CASSQTGTVYNEQFF. The CDR3 DNA follows: TGCGCCAGCAGCCAAACCGGGACAGTCTACAATGAGCAGTTCTTC.